This TCR beta chain was retrieved from a study of T cell responses to AZD1222 COVID-19 vaccine (dated by TCRdb to the early 2020s). As for the study more broadly: TCR sequencing covered over 230 trial participants: 200 to 220 given two doses of AZD1222 and about 26 given two doses of MenACWY control vaccine. Trial participants were enrolled by age into 18-55, 56-69 and 70-plus year subgroups, with roughly 160, 29 and 62 TCR-sequenced participants respectively.

This specimen's time point label, per the study, means: about 28 days (+/-7) after the second vaccine dose. AZD1222 recipients whose second dose came at about 4 weeks and those whose second dose came at about 12 weeks were combined into one group, since spike-specific TCR depth and breadth did not differ between the two schedules. Vaccinee samples came from UK trials COV001 and COV002, including a single-blind randomized controlled phase 2/3 trial of AZD1222 (ChAdOx1 nCoV-19) in healthy adults. For TCRbeta chain sequencing, PBMC samples from trial participants were taken at day 0 and at day 28 after the second dose. The study at large found these results: The 56-69-year group was small, and its depth increase did not reach significance, likely because of low power. Conclusions about previously exposed vaccinees were limited because only six AZD1222 recipients were SARS-CoV-2 seropositive at baseline. Participants were mostly white British, with more females than males. The authors suggested clonal diversity may have been underestimated. Reportedly, close to half of the unique spike-specific TCRs recognized epitopes lying outside the regions that are mutated in the B.1.351 and B.1.1.7 variants. Vaccine-associated CD4 TCRs spanned the whole spike protein, with dominant responses in regions 160-218 and 743-854. After two AZD1222 doses, both the breadth and the depth of spike-specific TCRs were significantly higher than at day 0 and than in MenACWY recipients. No day 14 peak-response samples were available, so repertoires were characterized only after the peak T cell response.

The CDR3 regions of human TCRbeta chains were analyzed by immunosequencing. As for the original processing: TCRs in the repertoires were matched against a reference library of SARS-CoV-2-specific TCRs that had been generated with the MIRA antigen-specificity platform. Breadth was defined as the fraction of unique TCRs that were SARS-CoV-2-associated, and depth was defined as the fraction of total T cells that were SARS-CoV-2-associated. Using the MIRA data, each spike-specific TCR was mapped to the spike region that the TCR reacts to and placed in a CD4 or CD8 class. Log10-transformed breadth and depth values were compared by one-way ANOVA with Sidak's multiple comparisons tests. TCRdb stores this immuneACCESS table with in-frame sequences only. Part of the clones is absent; in the studies checked, under half of the shortfall reflects unresolved V genes, and no reason is known for the rest. That table gives V, J and clone size, and the DNA gave D and trimming. Counted in this sample were 91,000 or so clones; 80% to 95% of them appeared once. The top ten hold around 2.9% of the sample.

The germline V gene sets CDR1 to MNHNS and CDR2 to SASEGT. Inclusive of the bounding cysteine and phenylalanine, the CDR3 is 17 residues long. Only the CDR3 DNA stays, 51 bases, in frame from base 1. V loses 2 bases, J loses 2 bases, and the germline ends lie 18 bases apart. Worth noting for this clone: Its antigen is still unknown. No clone much larger than this one lies a single base away; base qualities are absent.

The sequences come from peripheral blood, collected 28 days after the second AZD1222 dose. The sequence derives from an adult who received the AZD1222 COVID-19 vaccine. The chain was built from TRBV6-1 and TRBJ1-2; the D gene is not confidently resolved. The sequenced DNA is TGTGCCAGCAGTGAAAAATCTTGGTTCAAGGACAACTATGGCTACACCTTC. It encodes CASSEKSWFKDNYGYTF.